A selection of T cell receptor beta chains follows, all from one sample in a study of blood T cell repertoires in COVID-19. Clones were sequenced by immunoSEQ multiplex PCR, and TCRdb holds only the in-frame ones, with some missing. The sample carries fewer than 250,000 clones, about 80% recorded once. What was sequenced was peripheral blood. The source is a man in his 60s with acute or convalescent COVID-19. Each CDR3 is given with its conserved first and last residue. A D gene is named only where the DNA matches it firmly. Clone size is shown for a subset of rows, as once, few, many or a class of expanded clone.

TRBV5-8,NA,NA,TRBJ1-4,CASSFPGSGEKLFF,TGTGCCAGCAGCTTTCCGGGATCAGGTGAAAAACTGTTTTTT
TRBV20-1,NA,NA,TRBJ1-1,CSARGALEAFF,TGCAGTGCTAGAGGGGCATTGGAAGCTTTCTTT
TRBV7-2,TRBD2,NA,TRBJ2-3,CASSLGLAGTPSTDTQYF,TGTGCCAGCAGCTTAGGGCTAGCGGGGACCCCTAGCACAGATACGCAGTATTTT
TRBV29-1,TRBD1,NA,TRBJ2-7,CSALGTGGSLYEQYF,TGCAGCGCGCTTGGGACAGGGGGTTCTTTGTACGAGCAGTACTTC
TRBV9,NA,NA,TRBJ1-1,CASSVSQGGYTEAFF,TGTGCCAGCAGCGTTTCGCAGGGTGGGTACACTGAAGCTTTCTTT
TRBV9,NA,NA,TRBJ1-3,CASSVGVPGVNTIYF,TGTGCCAGCAGCGTAGGGGTTCCAGGGGTGAACACCATATATTTT
TRBV21-1,NA,NA,TRBJ1-5,CASSNIFFRKMDRGRSNQPQHF,TGTGCCAGCAGCAATATTTTTTTCCGGAAGATGGACAGGGGCAGGAGCAATCAGCCCCAGCATTTT
TRBV10-3,NA,few,TRBJ2-7,CAIKDRTYEQYF,TGTGCCATCAAAGACAGAACCTACGAGCAGTACTTC
TRBV5-4,TRBD2,NA,TRBJ2-7,CASSLAGTYEQYF,TGTGCCAGCAGTCTAGCGGGAACCTACGAGCAGTACTTC
TRBV4-1,NA,NA,TRBJ1-5,CASSQGGGSQPQHF,TGCGCCAGCAGCCAAGGAGGCGGGAGTCAGCCCCAGCATTTT
TRBV5-1,TRBD1,NA,TRBJ2-1,CASSLTGDSYNEQFF,TGCGCCAGCAGCCTCACAGGGGATTCCTACAATGAGCAGTTCTTC
TRBV29-1,TRBD1,once,TRBJ2-7,CSVVSAGGVYEQYF,TGCAGCGTTGTTTCGGCAGGGGGCGTCTACGAGCAGTACTTC
TRBV19,TRBD1,NA,TRBJ2-3,CASSIQGTVGDTQYF,TGTGCCAGTAGTATTCAGGGGACAGTAGGAGATACGCAGTATTTT
TRBV7-3,TRBD2,few,TRBJ2-2,CASSLIGTSGRNTGELFF,TGTGCCAGCAGCTTAATCGGGACTAGCGGGAGGAACACCGGGGAGCTGTTTTTT
TRBV15,TRBD1,NA,TRBJ1-2,CATSRDRGGGYTF,TGTGCCACCAGCAGGGACAGGGGAGGGGGCTACACCTTC
TRBV5-1,NA,once,TRBJ2-2,CASSLEAGNYYGELFF,TGCGCCAGCAGCTTGGAGGCTGGAAATTACTACGGGGAGCTGTTTTTT
TRBV24-1,NA,once,TRBJ1-4,CAGAGILVFANEKLFF,TGTGCCGGAGCCGGGATTTTGGTTTTTGCCAATGAAAAACTGTTTTTT
TRBV2,TRBD2,NA,TRBJ2-1,CASRAGVSYNEQFF,TGTGCCAGCAGAGCGGGAGTGTCCTACAATGAGCAGTTCTTC
TRBV5-1,TRBD1,few,TRBJ1-1,CASSLLGGRTGGTEAFF,TGCGCCAGCAGCTTGTTAGGCGGGCGGACAGGGGGGACTGAAGCTTTCTTT
TRBV5-1,TRBD2,NA,TRBJ2-3,CASSTGTSGGSVSTDTQYF,TGCGCCAGCAGCACCGGGACTAGCGGGGGATCGGTTAGCACAGATACGCAGTATTTT
TRBV6-6,TRBD2,many,TRBJ2-1,CASSPTSGRRDEQFF,TGTGCCAGCAGCCCCACTAGCGGGAGGCGGGATGAGCAGTTCTTC
TRBV28,NA,NA,TRBJ1-3,CASSLLSSGNTIYF,TGTGCCAGCAGTTTATTGAGCTCTGGAAACACCATATATTTT
TRBV5-1,TRBD2,NA,TRBJ2-7,CASSLKPQRFGRESYEQYF,TGCGCCAGCAGCTTGAAACCCCAACGGTTCGGGCGGGAGTCTTACGAGCAGTACTTC
TRBV7-8,NA,once,TRBJ1-1,CASSPDGGRATEAFF,TGTGCCAGCAGCCCGGACGGGGGGAGGGCCACTGAAGCTTTCTTT
TRBV6-5,NA,once,TRBJ1-1,CASSYSRGGTEAFF,TGTGCCAGCAGTTACTCGAGGGGGGGCACTGAAGCTTTCTTT
TRBV19,NA,few,TRBJ1-6,CASSIETGYNSPLHF,TGTGCCAGTAGTATAGAGACGGGATATAATTCACCCCTCCACTTT
TRBV5-1,TRBD1,few,TRBJ1-6,CASSKDRDSPLHF,TGCGCCAGCAGCAAAGACAGGGACTCACCCCTCCACTTT
TRBV4-1,TRBD2,NA,TRBJ2-4,CASSQGLAGGVDKNIQYF,TGCGCCAGCAGCCAAGGACTAGCGGGGGGCGTGGACAAAAACATTCAGTACTTC
TRBV10-2,NA,NA,TRBJ2-5,CASSDAGRGETQYF,TGCGCCAGCAGTGACGCGGGCAGGGGAGAGACCCAGTACTTC
TRBV29-1,NA,NA,TRBJ1-5,CSAQGRDLNQPQHF,TGCAGCGCCCAAGGACGGGATCTCAATCAGCCCCAGCATTTT
TRBV15,TRBD1,NA,TRBJ2-7,CATSSGQGTYEQYF,TGTGCCACCAGCAGTGGACAGGGAACCTACGAGCAGTACTTC
TRBV7-2,NA,NA,TRBJ1-1,CASSLGTGTNTEAFF,TGTGCCAGCAGCTTAGGCACAGGGACGAACACTGAAGCTTTCTTT
TRBV19,TRBD1,NA,TRBJ1-2,CASSAAYTGGGYGYTF,TGTGCCAGTAGTGCGGCCTACACAGGGGGCGGCTATGGCTACACCTTC
TRBV3-1/TRBV3-2,TRBD2,NA,TRBJ2-1,CASSPGLAGGPENEQFF,TGTGCCAGCAGCCCGGGACTAGCGGGAGGGCCGGAGAATGAGCAGTTCTTC
TRBV19,NA,NA,TRBJ2-7,CASSEVQGYEQYF,TGTGCCAGTAGCGAAGTCCAGGGCTACGAGCAGTACTTC
TRBV30,NA,once,TRBJ1-5,CAWSVGVNQPQHF,TGTGCCTGGAGTGTAGGGGTGAATCAGCCCCAGCATTTT
TRBV9,NA,NA,TRBJ2-1,CASSVEGGASNEQFF,TGTGCCAGCAGCGTCGAAGGGGGGGCCAGTAATGAGCAGTTCTTC
TRBV9,NA,NA,TRBJ1-4,CASSQAATNEKLFF,TGTGCCAGCAGCCAGGCTGCAACTAATGAAAAACTGTTTTTT